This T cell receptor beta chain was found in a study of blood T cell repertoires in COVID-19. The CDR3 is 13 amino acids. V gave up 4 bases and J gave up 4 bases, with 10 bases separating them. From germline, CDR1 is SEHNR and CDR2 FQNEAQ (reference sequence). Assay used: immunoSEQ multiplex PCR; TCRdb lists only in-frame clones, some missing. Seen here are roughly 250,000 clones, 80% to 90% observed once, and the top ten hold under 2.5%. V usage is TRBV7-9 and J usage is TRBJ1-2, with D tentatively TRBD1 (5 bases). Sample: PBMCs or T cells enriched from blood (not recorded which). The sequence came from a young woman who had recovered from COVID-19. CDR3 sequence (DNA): TGTGCCAGCAGCTCGACCGACAGCTATGGCTACACCTTC. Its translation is CASSSTDSYGYTF.